What follows are 32 T cell receptor beta chains derived from one specimen sequenced in a study of cytomegalovirus exposure and HLA in healthy donors. 13 Jbeta primers and 60 Vbeta primers were used for the PCR. Clones were sequenced by immunoSEQ multiplex PCR, and TCRdb holds only the in-frame ones, with some missing. The sample yields 75,000 to 100,000 clones, about 80% seen once. Source material: PBMCs. Receptors were obtained from a middle-aged man in good health and CMV-seronegative.

V and J are TRBV7-9 and TRBJ1-2, with a tentative D call TRBD1 (6 bases). Germline assignment: CDR1 SEHNR and CDR2 FQNEAQ (reference sequence). V was trimmed by 1 base and J by 2 bases, leaving 11 bases between them. CDR3 size: 15 residues. The CDR3 nucleotides are TGTGCCAGCAGCTTAGAACTGGGGGCAAACTATGGCTACACCTTC. This encodes CASSLELGANYGYTF. Supplemented by reference TRBV7-9 and TRBJ1-2, the full variable domain reads DTGVSQNPRHKITKRGQNVTFRCDPISEHNRLYWYRQTLGQGPEFLTYFQNEAQLEKSRLLSDRFSAERPKGSFSTLEIQRTEQGDSAMYLCASSLELGANYGYTFGSGTRLTVV.

With respect to this clone: Within the sample, other DNA sequences also encode this same CDR3. The chain links TRBV2 to TRBJ2-7; a possible D gene is TRBD2 (5 bases). This CDR3 spans 12 amino acids. V dropped 6 bases and J dropped 1 base, with 7 bases sitting between them. Germline lookup yields CDR1 SNHLY and CDR2 FYNNEI. The CDR3: CASRRTSYEQYF. In DNA form, the CDR3 reads TGTGCCAGCAGGAGGACTTCCTACGAGCAGTACTTC.

The V gene is TRBV19, the J gene TRBJ1-5; 9 positions agree with TRBD1. Germline V CDR1 and CDR2: LNHDA, SQIVND (reference sequence). The length of the CDR3 is 17 residues. V was pared by 1 base and J by 6 bases, with 10 bases of the junction left unmatched. CDR3 loop: CASSIGPGQGISQPQHF. The DNA of the CDR3 is TGTGCCAGTAGTATAGGGCCCGGACAGGGGATTTCTCAGCCCCAGCATTTT.

V gene TRBV30 combines with J gene TRBJ2-5; 13 positions agree with TRBD2. The CDR3 totals 14 residues. V lost 3 bases, J lost 4 bases, and 2 bases stayed unmatched. The germline V gene has CDR1 GTSNPN and CDR2 SVGIG (reference sequence). CDR3 sequence: CAWRLAGGGETQYF. The CDR3 nucleotides read TGTGCCTGGAGACTAGCGGGGGGGGGAGAGACCCAGTACTTC.

This chain links TRBV30 with TRBJ2-3, with D perhaps matching TRBD2 (5 bases). The CDR3 length is 16 residues. Trimming removed 3 bases at V and 2 bases at J, with 18 bases between. Germline V lookup: CDR1 GTSNPN, CDR2 SVGIG (reference sequence). The CDR3 is CAWSRDRRGYTDTQYF. The DNA for the CDR3 is TGTGCCTGGAGCCGAGATAGACGGGGATACACAGATACGCAGTATTTT.

The CDR3 protein is CASSATGVGNQPQHF. As DNA, the CDR3 is TGTGCCAGCAGCGCAACAGGGGTCGGAAATCAGCCCCAGCATTTT. The chain combines TRBV2 with TRBJ1-5, with TRBD1 identical over 7 bases. Looked up from germline, CDR1 is SNHLY and CDR2 is FYNNEI. This CDR3 spans 15 amino acids. V lost 6 bases, J lost 4 bases, and 9 bases stayed unmatched.

The V call is TRBV29-1, the J call TRBJ2-1; D is possibly TRBD2 (5 bases). The CDR3 runs 11 residues. Germline V gene data show CDR1 as SQVTM and CDR2 as ANQGSEA. Trimming removed 3 bases from V and 8 bases from J, with 8 bases in between. The CDR3 protein is CSVESSDEQFF. In DNA form, the CDR3 reads TGCAGCGTTGAGAGTAGCGATGAGCAGTTCTTC.

V is TRBV29-1 and J is TRBJ1-1; D is perhaps TRBD1 (6 bases). The CDR3 totals 14 residues. V was cut by 6 bases and J by 4 bases, with 18 bases left in between. Germline assignment: CDR1 SQVTM and CDR2 ANQGSEA. CDR3 sequence (DNA): TGCAGCGTCAAACAGGGCCGTCTAGCCACTGAAGCTTTCTTT. This encodes CSVKQGRLATEAFF.

The chain couples TRBV11-3 to TRBJ2-7; the D is unclear. Germline V gene lookup returns CDR1 SGHNT and CDR2 YENEEA. The V end was cut by 11 bases, the J end by 5 bases, with 7 bases between. There are 9 residues in the CDR3. This CDR3 reads CARTNEQYF. The CDR3 nucleotides read TGTGCCCGCACTAACGAGCAGTACTTC. Based on the CDR3 plus reference TRBV11-3 and TRBJ2-7, the full variable domain is EAGVVQSPRYKIIEKKQPVAFWCNPISGHNTLYWYLQNLGQGPELLIRYENEEAVDDSQLPKDRFSAERLKGVDSTLKIQPAELGDSAVYLCARTNEQYFGPGTRLTVT.

This rearrangement joins TRBV2 to TRBJ2-2, with 10 nucleotides matching TRBD2. V lost 3 bases to trimming and J lost 4 bases; unmatched junction nucleotides: 2. CDR1 is SNHLY, CDR2 FYNNEI, per germline. The CDR3 has 15 amino acids. DNA for the CDR3: TGTGCCAGCAGTGAGCAGCGGGGGGGCACCGGGGAGCTGTTTTTT. It translates to CASSEQRGGTGELFF. Together with reference TRBV2 and TRBJ2-2, the CDR3 gives the full variable domain: EPEVTQTPSHQVTQMGQEVILRCVPISNHLYFYWYRQILGQKVEFLVSFYNNEISEKSEIFDDQFSVERPDGSNFTLKIRSTKLEDSAMYFCASSEQRGGTGELFFGEGSRLTVL.

The chain carries TRBV18 and TRBJ1-2; D gene unclear. CDR1 KGHSH and CDR2 LQKENI come from the germline V gene. The CDR3 has 14 residues. Trimming removed 2 bases at V and 4 bases at J, with 11 bases between. CDR3 region: CASSPELRVYGYTF. The CDR3 region has the DNA TGTGCCAGCTCACCAGAGCTGCGCGTCTATGGCTACACCTTC.

This chain joins TRBV28 and TRBJ2-7; 8 positions agree with TRBD2. With V trimmed by 3 bases and J by 2 bases, 3 bases remained unmatched. Looked up from germline, CDR1 is MDHEN and CDR2 is SYDVKM. The CDR3 is 14 residues long. This CDR3 is CASSFTGRAYEQYF. The CDR3 coding sequence is TGTGCCAGCAGTTTTACCGGGAGGGCCTACGAGCAGTACTTC. The whole variable domain, filled in from reference TRBV28 and TRBJ2-7, reads DVKVTQSSRYLVKRTGEKVFLECVQDMDHENMFWYRQDPGLGLRLIYFSYDVKMKEKGDIPEGYSVSREKKERFSLILESASTNQTSMYLCASSFTGRAYEQYFGPGTRLTVT.

This chain joins TRBV5-1 and TRBJ1-1; no firm D call. V dropped 4 bases and J dropped 2 bases, with 9 bases sitting between them. CDR3 length: 13 amino acids. Germline loops: CDR1 SGHRS, CDR2 YFSETQ. The CDR3 sequence: CASSADTNTEAFF. DNA of the CDR3: TGCGCCAGCAGCGCGGATACTAACACTGAAGCTTTCTTT. Together with reference TRBV5-1 and TRBJ1-1, the CDR3 gives the full variable domain: KAGVTQTPRYLIKTRGQQVTLSCSPISGHRSVSWYQQTPGQGLQFLFEYFSETQRNKGNFPGRFSGRQFSNSRSEMNVSTLELGDSALYLCASSADTNTEAFFGQGTRLTVV.

This rearrangement joins TRBV19 to TRBJ2-5; 7 nucleotides agree with TRBD2. Germline V CDR1 and CDR2: LNHDA, SQIVND (reference sequence). V was pared by 5 bases and J by 1 base, with 7 bases of the junction left unmatched. This CDR3 has 15 residues. The CDR3 loop reads CASSSGGTTQETQYF. The DNA of the CDR3 is TGTGCCAGTAGTTCCGGGGGGACTACCCAAGAGACCCAGTACTTC.

The CDR3 protein is CASSLRTGKETQYF. Here the CDR3 DNA reads TGTGCCAGCAGCCTCCGGACAGGGAAGGAGACCCAGTACTTC. The rearrangement joins TRBV7-8 to TRBJ2-5, with TRBD1 matching 8 bases. V lost 5 bases and J lost 5; bases outside the gene matches: 7. The germline CDR1 and CDR2 sequences are SGHVS and FQNEAQ. The CDR3 totals 14 residues.

The chain is built from TRBV5-1 and TRBJ2-5; 10 bases agree with TRBD2. V was pared by 4 bases and J by 5 bases, with 2 bases of the junction left unmatched. Looked up from germline, CDR1 is SGHRS and CDR2 is YFSETQ. The CDR3 runs 13 residues. Here the CDR3 DNA reads TGCGCCAGCAGCATAGCGGGAGGCGAGACCCAGTACTTC. This sequence encodes CASSIAGGETQYF. Full variable domain (missing parts from reference TRBV5-1 and TRBJ2-5): KAGVTQTPRYLIKTRGQQVTLSCSPISGHRSVSWYQQTPGQGLQFLFEYFSETQRNKGNFPGRFSGRQFSNSRSEMNVSTLELGDSALYLCASSIAGGETQYFGPGTRLLVL.

V usage is TRBV18 and J usage is TRBJ1-2, with TRBD1 identical over 8 bases. J was trimmed by 3 bases and V by 3 bases; bases with no gene match: 12. The CDR3 totals 17 residues. Per germline, CDR1 KGHSH and CDR2 LQKENI. CDR3 sequence (DNA): TGTGCCAGCTCACCTCTTCCAGGGGGCGCCGGCTACTATGGCTACACCTTC. Translation: CASSPLPGGAGYYGYTF.

This clone was counted a single time. The chain is built from TRBV6-1 and TRBJ1-3; D is undetermined. The V end lost 4 bases, the J end lost 0 bases, and 10 bases lay between the germline ends. Per the germline V gene, CDR1 is MNHNS and CDR2 is SASEGT. This CDR3 has 15 amino acids. This chain's CDR3 is CASSAARDSGNTIYF. The CDR3 coding sequence is TGTGCCAGCAGTGCAGCGCGGGACTCTGGAAACACCATATATTTT.

This clone was detected once. The genes are TRBV27 and TRBJ2-5; D call uncertain. V was trimmed by 0 bases and J by 2 bases, leaving 7 bases between them. The CDR3 has 14 residues. The V gene's germline CDR1 is MNHEY and CDR2 SMNVEV (reference sequence). CDR3 DNA: TGTGCCAGCAGTTTATCTGGCAGACAAGAGACCCAGTACTTC. Translating gives CASSLSGRQETQYF.

This clone was counted only a few times. The rearrangement joins TRBV13 to TRBJ2-7; possible D gene TRBD2, 5 bases. V lost 5 bases and J 8 bases, leaving 16 bases between the germline ends. Germline CDR1 is PRHDT and CDR2 is FYEKMQ (reference sequence). This CDR3 is 13 amino acids long. This CDR3 is CASSQEAVLKQYF. In nucleotides, the CDR3 is TGTGCCAGCAGCCAGGAGGCGGTCTTGAAGCAGTACTTC.

This clone was observed a single time. This chain links TRBV5-6 with TRBJ1-2; D is unclear. Germline values: CDR1 SGHDT, CDR2 YYEEEE. This CDR3 comprises 16 residues. V shed 3 bases and J shed 2 bases, with 17 bases lying between them. CDR3 residues: CASSSSLGRGNYGYTF. The CDR3 DNA sequence: TGTGCCAGCAGCTCAAGTCTTGGCCGAGGGAACTATGGCTACACCTTC.

As DNA, the CDR3 is TGCAGCGCGACCGGCGGGAGGGGCACCGGGGAGCTGTTTTTT. The encoded protein is CSATGGRGTGELFF. The chain carries TRBV29-1 and TRBJ2-2, with 9 bases lining up with TRBD2. Germline assignment: CDR1 SQVTM and CDR2 ANQGSEA. The CDR3 totals 14 residues. V dropped 7 bases and J dropped 4; count of bases not matched to a gene: 7.

The genes are TRBV5-4 and TRBJ2-7, with D unclear. Trimming removed 4 bases from V and 3 bases from J, with 11 bases in between. CDR3 size: 13 residues. Germline loops: CDR1 SGHNT, CDR2 YYREEE (reference sequence). The CDR3 here is CASSVEQSYEQYF. The CDR3 bases are TGTGCCAGCAGCGTGGAACAGAGCTACGAGCAGTACTTC. Looking up the rest from reference TRBV5-4 and TRBJ2-7 gives the full variable domain: ETGVTQSPTHLIKTRGQQVTLRCSSQSGHNTVSWYQQALGQGPQFIFQYYREEENGRGNFPPRFSGLQFPNYSSELNVNALELDDSALYLCASSVEQSYEQYFGPGTRLTVT.

The chain carries TRBV5-1 and TRBJ1-1; 8 bases agree with TRBD1. Germline V gene lookup returns CDR1 SGHRS and CDR2 YFSETQ. Unmatched junction bases numbered 5, after V lost 0 bases and J lost 1 base. The CDR3 length is 16 residues. The DNA of the CDR3 is TGCGCCAGCAGCTTGGCAACAGGGGGATCGAACACTGAAGCTTTCTTT. It codes for CASSLATGGSNTEAFF.

The rearrangement links TRBV29-1 to TRBJ2-1, with 9 positions matching TRBD1. CDR1 and CDR2 from the germline V gene are SQVTM and ANQGSEA. J gave up 1 base and V 0 bases, and 1 base lay outside the gene matches. CDR3 size: 15 residues. DNA of the CDR3: TGCAGCGTTGAAGATGGGACAGGGTCCTACAATGAGCAGTTCTTC. Translating it yields CSVEDGTGSYNEQFF.

This clone has only one observation. V gene TRBV14 combines with J gene TRBJ1-1; D is ambiguous. The CDR3 has 13 amino acids. Germline CDR1 SGHDN, CDR2 FVKESK. V was shortened by 1 base and J by 5 bases, with 8 bases between the two germline ends. The CDR3 loop reads CASSQGRKTEAFF. CDR3 in DNA: TGTGCCAGCAGCCAAGGGCGGAAGACTGAAGCTTTCTTT.

The sample holds many counts of this clone. This chain links TRBV7-3 with TRBJ2-3; D possibly corresponds to TRBD2 (7 bases). CDR3 length: 15 amino acids. V lost 0 bases to trimming and J lost 4 bases, with 11 bases between them. CDR1 is SGHTA and CDR2 is FQGTGA in the germline V gene. As DNA, the CDR3 is TGTGCCAGCAGCTTAACGGGGGGGCCGGCAGATACGCAGTATTTT. This encodes CASSLTGGPADTQYF.

V gene TRBV5-1 combines with J gene TRBJ1-2, with 7 bases matching TRBD1. Looked up from germline, CDR1 is SGHRS and CDR2 is YFSETQ. There are 15 residues in the CDR3. The junction had 8 bases not matched to a gene; V was cut back by 2 bases and J by 4 bases. CDR3 nucleotide sequence: TGCGCCAGCAGCTTCGGGACAGTTGGGGTCTATGGCTACACCTTC. It specifies CASSFGTVGVYGYTF.

The sample holds a few counts of this clone. CDR3 sequence: CASSQLANTRGNEQFF. Written as DNA, the CDR3 is TGTGCCAGCAGCCAACTAGCGAACACTAGGGGGAATGAGCAGTTCTTC. The rearrangement joins TRBV11-2 to TRBJ2-1; D might be TRBD2 (7 bases). The CDR3 has 16 residues. Germline V gives CDR1 SGHAT, CDR2 FQNNGV. Trimming took off 5 bases at V and 7 bases at J, with 21 bases between the two ends.

The chain employs TRBV2 and TRBJ2-7, with 8 bases identical to TRBD2. Per the germline V gene, CDR1 is SNHLY and CDR2 is FYNNEI. V was clipped by 1 base and J by 3 bases; unmatched bases: 5. The CDR3 contains 15 residues. Written as DNA, the CDR3 is TGTGCCAGCAGTGAAGGCCCCAGCGGGAGCTACGAGCAGTACTTC. Translating gives CASSEGPSGSYEQYF.

This sequence joins TRBV9 and TRBJ1-1; D uncertain. V lost 0 bases, J lost 0 bases, and 9 bases lay in between. Per germline, CDR1 SGDLS and CDR2 YYNGEE. The CDR3 loop spans 15 amino acids. CDR3 loop: CASSVGATMNTEAFF. CDR3 coding DNA: TGTGCCAGCAGCGTAGGGGCGACTATGAACACTGAAGCTTTCTTT. Based on the CDR3 plus reference TRBV9 and TRBJ1-1, the full variable domain is DSGVTQTPKHLITATGQRVTLRCSPRSGDLSVYWYQQSLDQGLQFLIQYYNGEERAKGNILERFSAQQFPDLHSELNLSSLELGDSALYFCASSVGATMNTEAFFGQGTRLTVV.

This chain joins TRBV7-9 and TRBJ2-7; tentatively, D is TRBD1 (6 bases). The germline gives CDR1 SEHNR, CDR2 FQNEAQ (reference sequence). The CDR3 totals 12 residues. Trimming left V 5 bases short and J 7 bases short, with 12 bases between. The CDR3 protein is CASSLGTNEQYF. The CDR3 coding sequence is TGTGCCAGCAGCCTAGGGACAAATGAGCAGTACTTC. Supplemented by reference TRBV7-9 and TRBJ2-7, the full variable domain reads DTGVSQNPRHKITKRGQNVTFRCDPISEHNRLYWYRQTLGQGPEFLTYFQNEAQLEKSRLLSDRFSAERPKGSFSTLEIQRTEQGDSAMYLCASSLGTNEQYFGPGTRLTVT.